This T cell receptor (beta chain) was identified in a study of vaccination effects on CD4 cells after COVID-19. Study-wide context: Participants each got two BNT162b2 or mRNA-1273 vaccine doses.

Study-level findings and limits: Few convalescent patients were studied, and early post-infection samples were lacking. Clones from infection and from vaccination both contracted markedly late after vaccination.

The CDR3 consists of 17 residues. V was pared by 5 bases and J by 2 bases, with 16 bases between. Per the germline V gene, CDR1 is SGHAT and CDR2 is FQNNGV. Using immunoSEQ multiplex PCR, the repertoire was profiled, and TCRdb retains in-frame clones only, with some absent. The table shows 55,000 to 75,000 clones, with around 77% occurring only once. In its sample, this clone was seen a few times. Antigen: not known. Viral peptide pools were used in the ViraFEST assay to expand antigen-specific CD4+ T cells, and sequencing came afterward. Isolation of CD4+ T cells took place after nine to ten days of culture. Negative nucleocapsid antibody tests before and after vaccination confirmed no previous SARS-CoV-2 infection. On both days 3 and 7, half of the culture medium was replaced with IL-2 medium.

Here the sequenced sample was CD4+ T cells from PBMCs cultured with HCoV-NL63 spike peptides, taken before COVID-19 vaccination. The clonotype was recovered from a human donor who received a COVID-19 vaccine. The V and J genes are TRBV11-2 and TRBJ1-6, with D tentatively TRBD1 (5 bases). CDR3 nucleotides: TGTGCCAGCAGCCGATCGGGGGGGAACACCTATAATTCACCCCTCCACTTT. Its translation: CASSRSGGNTYNSPLHF.